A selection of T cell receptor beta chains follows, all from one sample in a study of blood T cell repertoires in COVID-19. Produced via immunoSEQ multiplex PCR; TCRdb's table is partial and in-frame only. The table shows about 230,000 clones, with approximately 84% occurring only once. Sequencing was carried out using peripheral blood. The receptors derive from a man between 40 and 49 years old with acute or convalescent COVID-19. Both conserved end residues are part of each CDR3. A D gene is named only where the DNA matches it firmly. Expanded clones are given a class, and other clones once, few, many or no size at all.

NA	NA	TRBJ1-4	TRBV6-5	CASGSEQRRFEKLFF	TGTGCCAGCGGATCCGAGCAGCGAAGATTTGAAAAACTGTTTTTT
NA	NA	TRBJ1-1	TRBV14	CASSQGRNTEAFF	TGTGCCAGCAGCCAAGGTCGGAACACTGAAGCTTTCTTT
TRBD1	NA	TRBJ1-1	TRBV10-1	CASTRVRQGDTEAFF	TGCGCCAGCACGAGGGTTAGACAGGGGGACACTGAAGCTTTCTTT
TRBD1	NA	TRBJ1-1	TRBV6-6	CASSYRGHTEAFF	TGTGCCAGCAGTTACAGGGGGCACACTGAAGCTTTCTTT
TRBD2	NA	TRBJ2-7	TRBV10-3	CAITSGGPKQYF	TGTGCCATCACGAGCGGGGGGCCTAAGCAGTACTTC
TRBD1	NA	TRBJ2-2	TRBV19	CASSGDRGPGELFF	TGTGCCAGTAGTGGGGACAGGGGGCCCGGGGAGCTGTTTTTT
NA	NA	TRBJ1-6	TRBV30	CAWAGGYNSPLHF	TGTGCCTGGGCCGGGGGCTATAATTCACCCCTCCACTTT
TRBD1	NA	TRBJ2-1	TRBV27	CASSPRTGFGNEQFF	TGTGCCAGCAGTCCACGGACAGGGTTTGGAAATGAGCAGTTCTTC
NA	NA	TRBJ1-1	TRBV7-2	CASSLAPGGRTEAFF	TGTGCCAGCAGCTTAGCGCCCGGGGGACGAACTGAAGCTTTCTTT
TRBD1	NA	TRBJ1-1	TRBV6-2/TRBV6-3	CASSRDDRVGEAFF	TGTGCCAGCAGTCGGGATGACAGGGTTGGTGAAGCTTTCTTT
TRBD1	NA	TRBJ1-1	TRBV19	CASSWTGGVQAFF	TGTGCCAGTAGTTGGACAGGGGGCGTACAGGCTTTCTTT
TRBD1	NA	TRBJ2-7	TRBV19	CASSGTEDYEQYF	TGTGCCAGTAGTGGGACAGAGGACTACGAGCAGTACTTC
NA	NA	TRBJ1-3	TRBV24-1	CATSLNLGHRAGNTIYF	TGTGCCACCAGTCTTAATCTAGGGCACAGGGCTGGAAACACCATATATTTT
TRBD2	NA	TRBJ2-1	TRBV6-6	CASRPLAGGPNEQFF	TGTGCCAGCAGGCCCCTAGCGGGGGGGCCGAATGAGCAGTTCTTC
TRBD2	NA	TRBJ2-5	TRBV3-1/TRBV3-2	CASSQDRGGPQETQYF	TGTGCCAGCAGCCAAGACCGGGGGGGTCCCCAAGAGACCCAGTACTTC
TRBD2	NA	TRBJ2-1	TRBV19	CASSSSGGARNEQFF	TGTGCCAGTAGTAGTAGCGGGGGGGCCAGAAATGAGCAGTTCTTC
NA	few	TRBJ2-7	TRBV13	CASSIRGAAYEQYF	TGTGCCAGCAGCATACGGGGTGCTGCCTACGAGCAGTACTTC
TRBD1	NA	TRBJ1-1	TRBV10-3	CAAGLTGTGGALNTEAFF	TGTGCCGCGGGACTAACTGGGACAGGGGGCGCCCTGAACACTGAAGCTTTCTTT
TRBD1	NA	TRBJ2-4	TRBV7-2	CASSSYSTGRTKNIQYF	TGTGCCAGCAGCTCATACTCGACAGGGCGGACCAAAAACATTCAGTACTTC
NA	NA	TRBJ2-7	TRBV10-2	CASWQGFSYEQYF	TGCGCCAGCTGGCAGGGTTTCTCCTACGAGCAGTACTTC
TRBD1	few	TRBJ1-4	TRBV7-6	CASSPLPGTADPGTNEKLFF	TGTGCCAGCAGCCCATTGCCCGGGACAGCGGACCCAGGAACTAATGAAAAACTGTTTTTT
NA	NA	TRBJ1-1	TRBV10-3	CAISELGNTEAFF	TGTGCCATCAGTGAACTAGGGAACACTGAAGCTTTCTTT
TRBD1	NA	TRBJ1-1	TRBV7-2	CASSPADRDRGTEAFF	TGTGCCAGCAGCCCTGCAGACAGGGATAGGGGTACTGAAGCTTTCTTT
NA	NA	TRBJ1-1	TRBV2	CASSWGVSTLTEAFF	TGTGCCAGCAGTTGGGGGGTAAGCACCCTAACTGAAGCTTTCTTT
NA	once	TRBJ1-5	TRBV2	CASSDWARDQPQHF	TGTGCCAGCAGTGATTGGGCCCGCGATCAGCCCCAGCATTTT
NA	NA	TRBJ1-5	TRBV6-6	CASSLPRQEDQPQHF	TGTGCCAGCAGTTTGCCTCGACAGGAGGATCAGCCCCAGCATTTT
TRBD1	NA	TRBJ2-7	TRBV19	CASSITQGTVFF	TGTGCCAGTAGTATAACGCAAGGGACAGTATTCTTC
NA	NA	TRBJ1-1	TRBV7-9	CASSLLVNTEAFF	TGTGCCAGCAGCTTATTAGTGAACACTGAAGCTTTCTTT
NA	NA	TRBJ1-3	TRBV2	CASSEGSSGNTIYF	TGTGCCAGCAGTGAAGGGAGCTCTGGAAACACCATATATTTT
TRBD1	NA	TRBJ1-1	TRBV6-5	CASSWTGFNTEAFF	TGTGCCAGCAGTTGGACAGGATTTAACACTGAAGCTTTCTTT
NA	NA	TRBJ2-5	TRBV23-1	CAPEETQYF	TGCGCCCCCGAGGAGACCCAGTACTTC
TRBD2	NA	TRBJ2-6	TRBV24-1	CATSDPRGGDSGANVLTF	TGTGCCACCAGTGATCCCCGGGGGGGCGATTCTGGGGCCAACGTCCTGACTTTC
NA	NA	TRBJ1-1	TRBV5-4	CASSLQMNTEAFF	TGTGCCAGCAGCTTGCAGATGAACACTGAAGCTTTCTTT
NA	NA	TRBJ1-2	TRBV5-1	CASSFQGFYGYTF	TGCGCCAGCAGCTTTCAGGGCTTCTATGGCTACACCTTC
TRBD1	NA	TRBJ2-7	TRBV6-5	CASGQGVPYEQYF	TGTGCCAGCGGACAGGGGGTACCCTACGAGCAGTACTTC
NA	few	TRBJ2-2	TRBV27	CASTRAGTGELFF	TGTGCCAGCACACGCGCGGGAACCGGGGAGCTGTTTTTT
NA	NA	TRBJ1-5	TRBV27	CASSSLADGLNQPQHF	TGTGCCAGCAGTTCCCTAGCGGACGGTTTAAATCAGCCCCAGCATTTT
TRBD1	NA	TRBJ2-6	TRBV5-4	CASSGGTGRANVLTF	TGTGCCAGCAGCGGCGGGACAGGGCGGGCCAACGTCCTGACTTTC
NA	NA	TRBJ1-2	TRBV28	CASSLGGTAVYGYTF	TGTGCCAGCAGTTTAGGGGGGACGGCAGTTTATGGCTACACCTTC
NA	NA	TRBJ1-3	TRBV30	CAWSVQRTVGNTIYF	TGTGCCTGGAGTGTACAAAGGACAGTGGGAAACACCATATATTTT
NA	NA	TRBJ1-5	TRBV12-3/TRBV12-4	CASSGRQQPQHF	TGTGCCAGTTCGGGAAGACAACAGCCCCAGCATTTT